This TCR beta chain was identified during a study of T cell changes during pregnancy in multiple sclerosis. CDR1 is MNHEY and CDR2 is SMNVEV in the germline V gene (reference sequence). The CDR3 length is 12 residues. The table came from immunoSEQ multiplex PCR; TCRdb's copy has only in-frame clones and leaves some out. Altogether tens of thousands of clones are present, approximately 90% being singletons, with the ten largest covering 0.95%. Concerning this clone itself: The junction departs from the called germline gene at one end, perhaps through a read error.

The source material was peripheral blood, sampled before pregnancy. The receptor was derived from a female donor with multiple sclerosis, enrolled in a pregnancy study. The V gene is TRBV27, the J gene TRBJ2-7; D gene ambiguous. The CDR3 sequence is CASSPSSYGQYF. The CDR3 bases are TGTGCCAGCAGCCCTTCGAGCTACGGGCAGTACTTC.